These T cell receptor beta chains were read from a single sample in a study of breast tumors, draining lymph nodes, adjacent tissues. TCRdb ran MiXCR on the multiplex PCR reads and lists one entry per CDR3 protein. The table lists about 20,000 distinct CDR3 sequences, around 55% of them singletons. The sequenced sample consisted of breast tumor tissue. These TCRs come from a female donor with breast cancer. Some clones in this sample may be carry-over from other donors' samples. The conserved cysteine and the conserved F or W are not part of the CDR3 here. The size entry is marked missing in some rows and otherwise reads once, few, many or a size class.

abundance,len,v_gene,CDR3aa
NA,18,TRBV7-9,ASTLWTGRPWDKGAGELF
many,12,TRBV12-5,ASGHGQVNNEQF
once,11,TRBV19,ASSIEAWEKLF
NA,16,TRBV19,ASSIGTVFSSSYNEQF
NA,15,TRBV6-6,ASSHSVAPGVNQPQH
NA,13,TRBV15,ATSRDRGLENIQY
large,11,TRBV2,ASTERGHYGYT
NA,16,TRBV12-3/TRBV12-4,ASSSLAGGPSFPDTQY
large,12,TRBV10-3,AATDRGGNYGYT
medium-sized,9,TRBV7-6,ASSLGNEQF
NA,13,TRBV7-2,ASSLEGRGVHTIY
many,12,TRBV3-1,ASSHSDMGLTQY
NA,13,TRBV5-1,ASTQTGHSTDTQY
NA,11,TRBV11-3,ASSTASTDTQY
NA,16,TRBV19,ANSIEGIAGLAGNEQF
many,10,TRBV29-1,SGGQGTYEQY
NA,12,TRBV20-1,SARVRVTNDGYT
NA,11,TRBV29-1,SVADMTSGPQF
NA,15,TRBV7-9,ASSSPVGSGRAYEQY
NA,10,TRBV15,ATSPENEKLF
NA,14,TRBV4-1,ASSQDIAGGEETQY
NA,11,TRBV12-3/TRBV12-4,ASSKRTGREQY
medium-sized,12,TRBV12-3/TRBV12-4,ASRGGQGSYEQY
NA,13,TRBV5-8,ASNRGETGANVLT
NA,12,TRBV7-9,ASSLGQAVYGYT
NA,12,TRBV25-1,ASSETRGGNTIY